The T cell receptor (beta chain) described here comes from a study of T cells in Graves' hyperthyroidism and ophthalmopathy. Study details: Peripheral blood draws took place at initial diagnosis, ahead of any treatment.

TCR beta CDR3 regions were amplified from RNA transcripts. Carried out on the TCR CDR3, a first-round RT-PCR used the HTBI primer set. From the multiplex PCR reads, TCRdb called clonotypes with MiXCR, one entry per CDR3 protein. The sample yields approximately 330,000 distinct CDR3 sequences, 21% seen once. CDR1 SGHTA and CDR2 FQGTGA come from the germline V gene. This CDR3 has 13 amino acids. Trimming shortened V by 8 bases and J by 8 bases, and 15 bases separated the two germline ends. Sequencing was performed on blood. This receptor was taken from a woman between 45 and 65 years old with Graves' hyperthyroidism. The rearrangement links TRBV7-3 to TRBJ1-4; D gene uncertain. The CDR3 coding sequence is TGTGCCAGCTCAAGGTTTTCGGGCGAAAAACTGTTTTTT. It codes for CASSRFSGEKLFF.